Sequencing of this T cell receptor beta chain was carried out in a study of blood T cell repertoires in COVID-19. The CDR3 totals 16 residues. Germline V gene lookup returns CDR1 SGDLS and CDR2 YYNGEE. J lost 6 bases, V lost 3 bases, and 10 bases had no gene match. Repertoires were generated with immunoSEQ multiplex PCR, while TCRdb's copy carries only in-frame clones and drops some. Of about 300,000 clones listed, roughly 91% are singletons. This sequence joins TRBV9 and TRBJ2-3; 10 nucleotides align to TRBD2. This sequence originates from a woman in her twenties or thirties with COVID-19, enrolled during active disease. What was sequenced was peripheral blood. The CDR3 spells CASSAPAGGPVDTQYF. The CDR3 nucleotides are TGTGCCAGCAGCGCCCCAGCGGGGGGGCCGGTCGATACGCAGTATTTT.